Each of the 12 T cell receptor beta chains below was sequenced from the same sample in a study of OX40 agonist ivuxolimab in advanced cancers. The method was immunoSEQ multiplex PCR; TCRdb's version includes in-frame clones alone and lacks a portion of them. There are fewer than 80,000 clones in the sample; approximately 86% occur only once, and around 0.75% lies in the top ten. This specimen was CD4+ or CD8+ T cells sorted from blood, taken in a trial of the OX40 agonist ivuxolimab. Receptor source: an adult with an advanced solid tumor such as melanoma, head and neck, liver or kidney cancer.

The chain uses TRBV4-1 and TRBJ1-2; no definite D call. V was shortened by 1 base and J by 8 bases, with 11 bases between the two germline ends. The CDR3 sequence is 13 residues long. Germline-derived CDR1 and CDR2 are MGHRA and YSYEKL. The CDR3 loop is CASSQGGRSGYTF. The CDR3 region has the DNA TGCGCCAGCAGCCAAGGCGGGCGGAGCGGCTACACCTTC.

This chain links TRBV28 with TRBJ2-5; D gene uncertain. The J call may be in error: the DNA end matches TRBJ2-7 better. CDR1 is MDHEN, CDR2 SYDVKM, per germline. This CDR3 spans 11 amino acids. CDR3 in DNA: TGTGCCAGCAGTTTCCTCTACGAGCAGTACTTC. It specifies CASSFLYEQYF.

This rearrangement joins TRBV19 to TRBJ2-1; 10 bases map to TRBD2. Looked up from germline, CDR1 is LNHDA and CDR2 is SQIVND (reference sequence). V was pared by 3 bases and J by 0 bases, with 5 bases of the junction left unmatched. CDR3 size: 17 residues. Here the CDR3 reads CASSIASGGSSYNEQFF. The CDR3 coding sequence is TGTGCCAGTAGTATCGCTAGCGGGGGTAGCTCCTACAATGAGCAGTTCTTC.

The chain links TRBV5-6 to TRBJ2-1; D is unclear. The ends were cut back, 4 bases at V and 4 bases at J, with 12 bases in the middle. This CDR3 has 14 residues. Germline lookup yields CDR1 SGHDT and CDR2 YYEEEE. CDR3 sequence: CASSLPGLYNEQFF. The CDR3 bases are TGTGCCAGCAGCCTACCCGGGCTGTACAATGAGCAGTTCTTC.

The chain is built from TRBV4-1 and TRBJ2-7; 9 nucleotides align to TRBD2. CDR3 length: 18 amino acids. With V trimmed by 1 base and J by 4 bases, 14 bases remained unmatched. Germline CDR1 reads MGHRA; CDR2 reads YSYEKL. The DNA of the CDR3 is TGCGCCAGCAGCCAAGTTAATCTAGCGGGAAGGGTTGCGTACGAGCAGTACTTC. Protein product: CASSQVNLAGRVAYEQYF.

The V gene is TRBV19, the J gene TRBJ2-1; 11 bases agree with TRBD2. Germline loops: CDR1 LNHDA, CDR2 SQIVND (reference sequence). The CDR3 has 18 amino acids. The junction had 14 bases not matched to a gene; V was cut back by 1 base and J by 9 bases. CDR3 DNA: TGTGCCAGTAGTATAGTGGCTAGCGGGAGGAGGTCTATGGCTGAGCAGTTCTTC. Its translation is CASSIVASGRRSMAEQFF.

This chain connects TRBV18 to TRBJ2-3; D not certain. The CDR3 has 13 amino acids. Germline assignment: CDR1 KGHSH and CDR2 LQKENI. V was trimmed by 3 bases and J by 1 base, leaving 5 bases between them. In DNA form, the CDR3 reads TGTGCCAGCTCACCGAGGCGCACAGATACGCAGTATTTT. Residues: CASSPRRTDTQYF.

CDR3 DNA sequence: TGCAGCGTTCAGCCTTCAGGCCAAGAGACCCAGTACTTC. Protein sequence: CSVQPSGQETQYF. This chain connects TRBV29-1 to TRBJ2-5; no clear D gene. The CDR3 runs 13 residues. V was cut by 5 bases and J by 1 base, with 11 bases left in between. The germline V gene has CDR1 SQVTM and CDR2 ANQGSEA.

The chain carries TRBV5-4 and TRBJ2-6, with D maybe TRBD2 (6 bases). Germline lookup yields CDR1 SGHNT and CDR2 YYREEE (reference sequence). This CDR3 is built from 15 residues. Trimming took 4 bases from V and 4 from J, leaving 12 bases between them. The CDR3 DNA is TGTGCCAGCAGCATCGGGGGTGACGGGGCCAACGTCCTGACTTTC. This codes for CASSIGGDGANVLTF.

The CDR3: CAWNRATNEKLFF. The CDR3 DNA reads as TGTGCCTGGAACAGGGCAACTAATGAAAAACTGTTTTTT. This chain links TRBV30 with TRBJ1-4; tentative D call: TRBD1 (6 bases). Per germline, CDR1 GTSNPN and CDR2 SVGIG (reference sequence). The V gene lost 4 bases and the J gene lost 0 bases, with 6 bases spanning the gap. CDR3 size: 13 residues.

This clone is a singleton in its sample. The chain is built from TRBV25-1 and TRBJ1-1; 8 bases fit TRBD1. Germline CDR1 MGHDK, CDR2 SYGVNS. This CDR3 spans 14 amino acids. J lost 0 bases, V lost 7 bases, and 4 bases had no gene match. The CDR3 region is CASTQGALNTEAFF. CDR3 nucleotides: TGTGCCAGCACCCAGGGGGCCCTGAACACTGAAGCTTTCTTT. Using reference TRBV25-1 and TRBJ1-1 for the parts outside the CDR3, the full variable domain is EADIYQTPRYLVIGTGKKITLECSQTMGHDKMYWYQQDPGMELHLIHYSYGVNSTEKGDLSSESTVSRIRTEHFPLTLESARPSHTSQYLCASTQGALNTEAFFGQGTRLTVV.

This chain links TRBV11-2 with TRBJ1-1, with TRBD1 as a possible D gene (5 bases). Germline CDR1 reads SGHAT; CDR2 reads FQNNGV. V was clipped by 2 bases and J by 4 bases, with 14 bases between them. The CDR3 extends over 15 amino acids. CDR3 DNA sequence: TGTGCCAGCAGCTTAACGCGGGGCCGGGGCACTGAAGCTTTCTTT. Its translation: CASSLTRGRGTEAFF.